The present entry profiles one TCR beta chain with its context. Libraries were prepared by immunoSEQ multiplex PCR; TCRdb keeps only in-frame clonotypes and omits some of them. The sample has around 500,000 clones; roughly nine tenths are singletons. Specified treatment: over 15 received Ad26.COV2.S at low or high dose, single or two shots; 5 received placebo; per-sample allocation not given. Sampling happened 63 days after the first vaccine or placebo injection. This entry is derived from a study of Ad26.COV2.S vaccination and SARS-CoV-2 variants. The TCR originated in a person aged 18-60 years who received the Ad26.COV2.S COVID-19 vaccine or a placebo. Material: peripheral blood, obtained in a trial of Ad26.COV2.S vaccine versus placebo.

The CDR3, as DNA: TGTGCCAGCAGTGAATACCGGAGCTCCTACAATGAGCAGTTCTTC. Its protein is CASSEYRSSYNEQFF. The chain carries TRBV25-1 and TRBJ2-1; D gene uncertain. Germline V gene sequence: CDR1 MGHDK, CDR2 SYGVNS. Trimming took off 0 bases at V and 0 bases at J, with 6 bases between the two ends. CDR3 size: 15 residues.